This T cell receptor (beta chain) was sequenced in a study of cytomegalovirus exposure and HLA in healthy donors. The study, taken as a whole, reports: Other equally common chains were less clonally expanded than HLA-associated TCR beta chains, a later analysis showed.

This clone has a handful of counts. Its cognate antigen is unknown. The germline CDR1 and CDR2 sequences are MRHNA and SNTAGT. The CDR3 has 12 amino acids. Deletions cut 2 bases from V and 6 bases from J, with 7 bases between. 13 Jbeta primers and 60 Vbeta primers were used for the PCR. Clones were read by immunoSEQ multiplex PCR, and TCRdb kept only the in-frame ones, dropping some. Here the sample spans 200,000 to 300,000 clones, 75% to 85% being singletons. This clonotype was obtained from a woman between 55 and 75 years old in good health and CMV-seropositive. The genes are TRBV6-4 and TRBJ1-2; D unresolved. Sequencing was carried out using PBMCs. The CDR3 DNA reads TGTGCCAGCAGTGACGGCGGGAATGGCTACACCTTC. Residues: CASSDGGNGYTF.